The sequence of this T cell receptor (beta chain) was determined in a study of low-dose radiotherapy and immunotherapy resistance in tumors. Covering alpha and beta chains, TRAV- and TRBV-specific primers were used for the first-strand cDNA. Both a constant-region primer and a V-primer adapter served to amplify TCRs across about 20 PCR cycles. One entry per CDR3 protein, called by TCRdb with MiXCR from the reads. There are some 60,000 distinct CDR3 sequences in the sample; around 27% occur only once, and under 7% lies in the top ten. Noted time point: before trial treatment. Every donor's regimen consisted of nivolumab, ipilimumab, aspirin, low-dose cyclophosphamide and low-dose radiotherapy. The patients who were eligible all carried advanced solid tumors that lacked tumor-infiltrating lymphocytes, meaning the tumors were TIL-negative. A note on this clonotype: This likely stems from a read error, as it lies one base from a far larger clone.

This TCR derives from a male donor with rectosigmoid adenocarcinoma. The source was PBMCs, collected before treatment.

This CDR3 reads CAISDSGTGGQETQFF. The DNA of the CDR3 is TGTGCCATCAGTGATTCCGGGACAGGGGGGCAAGAGACCCAGTTCTTC. The gene calls are TRBV10-3 and TRBJ2-1; 11 bases agree with TRBD1. V lost 3 bases, J lost 13 bases, and 14 bases stayed unmatched. CDR3 length: 16 residues. The germline gives CDR1 ENHRY, CDR2 SYGVKD.